The clone carrying this TCR beta chain appeared a few times. Antigen specificity is unknown. Time point given: pre-sensitization, week 0. Indicated treatment: therapeutic diphenylcyclopropenone sensitization with weekly scalp DPC. The study drew its donors from alopecia patients who were 18 to 70 years old and suitable for DPC. The sample comes from a study of human T cells and chemical hapten exposure. Study in general: Once 0.01% DPC had been applied to the upper back by patch test, readings were taken at 6 days. Points from the study as a whole: Alopecia in the donors means their immune response may deviate from healthy people's.

Trimming cost V 2 bases and J 4 bases, with 13 bases left between them. This CDR3 has 15 amino acids. TCRdb redid the calling of the RACE reads with MiXCR, one entry per CDR3 protein. The sample has 270,000 or so distinct CDR3 sequences, roughly 8% seen once. The sequencing here drew on whole blood, taken in connection with sensitization to the hapten diphenylcyclopropenone (DPC). The chain recombines TRBV12-3 or TRBV12-4 with TRBJ2-3; D possibly corresponds to TRBD2 (5 bases). This sequence was found in a man aged 18 to 29 with alopecia areata. Some clones in this sample may be carry-over from other donors' samples. This CDR3 reads CASSLTLRGPDTQYF. Written as DNA, the CDR3 is TGTGCCAGCAGTTTAACCCTACGAGGGCCAGATACGCAGTATTTT.